The rows below give T cell receptor beta chains drawn from one sample of a study of beta chain features in type 1 diabetes. TCRdb keeps only in-frame clones here, not all; method: immunoSEQ multiplex PCR. The sample contains 680,000 or so clones, around 15% of which appear only once. Sequences were obtained from naive CD4+ T cells from blood. Receptors were obtained from a man between 18 and 35 years old with type 1 diabetes. Both conserved end residues are part of each CDR3. D genes are given only for firm matches. Size is stated for part of the rows, as once, few or many counts, or as a class when the clone is expanded.

D gene	J gene	V gene	clone size	CDR3 DNA	CDR3 protein
-	TRBJ1-4	TRBV27	-	TGTGCCAGCAGACTTCAGGGAGCAACTAATGAAAAACTGTTTTTT	CASRLQGATNEKLFF
-	TRBJ2-7	TRBV28	-	TGTGCCAGCAGTTTTTACTACGAGCAGTACTTC	CASSFYYEQYF
-	TRBJ1-1	TRBV7-2	-	TGTGCCAGCAGCTTAAGGAGGGGGGTCACTGAAGCTTTCTTT	CASSLRRGVTEAFF
TRBD1	TRBJ2-5	TRBV5-1	-	TGCGCCAGCGGCGGGACAGGGAGCCCAGGAGAGACCCAGTACTTC	CASGGTGSPGETQYF
-	TRBJ2-2	TRBV27	few	TGTGCCAGCAGTTTATCAGTGAACACCGGGGAGCTGTTTTTT	CASSLSVNTGELFF
-	TRBJ1-1	TRBV6-6	few	TGTGCCAGCAGTTACTCAAGGGGATTCACTGAAGCTTTCTTT	CASSYSRGFTEAFF
TRBD2	TRBJ2-3	TRBV7-9	-	TGTGCCAGCAGCTTCCGGGGGGATAGCACAGATACGCAGTATTTT	CASSFRGDSTDTQYF
-	TRBJ1-1	TRBV30	few	TGTGCCTGGAGTGGGGTGAGGGGCACTGAAGCTTTCTTT	CAWSGVRGTEAFF
-	TRBJ1-3	TRBV2	few	TGTGCCAGTAGGGAAGTCGTCTCTGGAAACACCATATATTTT	CASREVVSGNTIYF
-	TRBJ1-1	TRBV5-1	few	TGCGCCAGCAGCTTGGAATGGGGACACACTGAAGCTTTCTTT	CASSLEWGHTEAFF
TRBD1	TRBJ1-5	TRBV4-1	few	TGCGCCAGCAGCCAAGTACAGGGGTACAATCAGCCCCAGCATTTT	CASSQVQGYNQPQHF
-	TRBJ1-6	TRBV10-3	few	TGTGCCATCAGTGAGAATGCGCTTGGGGATTCACCCCTCCACTTT	CAISENALGDSPLHF
-	TRBJ2-7	TRBV29-1	-	TGCAGCGTTCTCCTCCGGAGCGAGCAGTACTTC	CSVLLRSEQYF
-	TRBJ2-1	TRBV14	few	TGTGCCAGCAGCCGCGGGACGATCTACAATGAGCAGTTCTTC	CASSRGTIYNEQFF